One sample yielded the 24 T cell receptor beta chains listed below, sequenced in a study of tumor-infiltrating lymphocytes in primary liver carcinoma (dated by TCRdb to the late 2010s). Without any cell sorting, total RNA and DNA were co-extracted from about 20-30 mg of bulk tissue using the AllPrep DNA/RNA mini kit. Sequencing used an Illumina HiSeq 2500. TCRbeta-specific cDNA was reverse-transcribed from 500 to 550 ng total RNA using a constant-region primer and ProtoScript II reverse transcriptase. TCRbeta libraries were built with three nested multiplex PCR rounds, a slightly modified ARM-PCR procedure. Each of the first two PCR rounds ran for approximately 10 cycles and used multiplex TRBV1-TRBV30 forward primers together with a Cbeta reverse primer. In-frame beta chains were kept once TCRdb had trimmed the public reads at Q25 with fastp and called clones with MiXCR. Entries that share a CDR3 protein sequence are merged under the most common genes and DNA. The sample records roughly 78,000 distinct CDR3 sequences, about two thirds of which are singletons. The ten largest account for 12% to 15% of the sample.

Sequenced: liver tumor tissue from sampling region 4. This sample's cell subset or site label indicates: tumor region T4, right-lateral pole. These receptors originate from a woman aged 60-75 years with primary liver carcinoma and hepatitis B virus infection.

About this clonotype: This CDR3 is missing its conserved last phenylalanine or tryptophan, likely due to a read error. The chain combines TRBV2 with TRBJ2-7, with TRBD2 matching over 13 bases. The length of the CDR3 is 15 residues. Losses at the gene ends were 8 bases for V and 7 bases for J; bases not matched to a gene: 11. The germline V gene encodes CDR1 SNHLY and CDR2 FYNNEI. CDR3 sequence: CASFDRTSGSKEQYS. DNA of the CDR3: TGTGCCAGCTTCGATCGGACTAGCGGGAGTAAGGAGCAGTACTCC.

This sequence joins TRBV19 and TRBJ2-3, with 10 bases that match TRBD2. Germline CDR1 LNHDA, CDR2 SQIVND (reference sequence). The V gene end was trimmed by 5 bases and the J gene end by 2 bases; junction bases not matched to a gene: 19. CDR3 size: 20 residues. The CDR3 sequence: CASSPRAGGRTSGFTDTQYF. In nucleotides, the CDR3 is TGTGCCAGTAGTCCCCGGGCAGGGGGGCGGACTAGCGGATTCACAGATACGCAGTATTTT. The full variable domain, with the rest looked up from reference TRBV19 and TRBJ2-3, is DGGITQSPKYLFRKEGQNVTLSCEQNLNHDAMYWYRQDPGQGLRLIYYSQIVNDFQKGDIAEGYSVSREKKESFPLTVTSAQKNPTAFYLCASSPRAGGRTSGFTDTQYFGPGTRLTVL.

This clonotype was recorded only once. This sequence may be a read error, since a much larger clone differs from it by one base. The V and J genes are TRBV5-1 and TRBJ2-2; D not certain. CDR3 size: 16 residues. Germline V gene sequence: CDR1 SGHRS, CDR2 YFSETQ. The CDR3 protein is CASSYSPKTNTWELFF. The CDR3, as DNA: TGCGCCAGCAGCTATTCCCCAAAGACGAACACCTGGGAGCTGTTTTTT.

In the case of this clonotype: Germline is not matched at one junction end, which may reflect a read error. This chain links TRBV5-4 with TRBJ2-2; TRBD2 aligns across 11 bases. The CDR3 is 15 residues long. Germline CDR1 and CDR2: SGHNT and YYREEE (reference sequence). The CDR3 DNA reads TGTGCCAGCAGCGCGACTAGCGGGAACACCTGGGAGCTGTTTTTT. Residues: CASSATSGNTWELFF. Using reference TRBV5-4 and TRBJ2-2 for the parts outside the CDR3, the full variable domain is ETGVTQSPTHLIKTRGQQVTLRCSSQSGHNTVSWYQQALGQGPQFIFQYYREEENGRGNFPPRFSGLQFPNYSSELNVNALELDDSALYLCASSATSGNTWELFFGEGSRLTVL.

As regards this clonotype: Compared with germline, one end of the junction differs, possibly owing to a read error. V usage is TRBV5-5 and J usage is TRBJ1-1, with 8 positions matching TRBD1. The length of the CDR3 is 15 residues. CDR1 is SGHKS, CDR2 YYEKEE, per germline (reference sequence). The CDR3: CASSFTGTGTADAFF. As DNA, the CDR3 is TGTGCCAGCAGCTTTACCGGGACAGGTACCGCTGATGCTTTCTTT.

Remarks on this clonotype: The conserved closing phenylalanine or tryptophan is absent in this CDR3, likely reflecting a read error. It is unclear where the CDR3 begins or ends on the DNA, so no DNA is shown, and the CDR3 is as TCRdb lists it. The V gene is TRBV11-2, the J gene TRBJ2-2. The CDR3 is 13 amino acids long, termini counted. CDR1 SGHAT and CDR2 FQNNGV come from the germline V gene. CDR3 region: CARSLDRTGEMFC.

A remark on this clonotype: A junction boundary mismatches the germline segment, possibly from a read error. The chain joins TRBV6-1 to TRBJ2-7; possible D gene TRBD1, 6 bases. The CDR3 has 15 amino acids. Germline V gene lookup returns CDR1 MNHNS and CDR2 SASEGT. The DNA for the CDR3 is TGTGCCAGCAATGAAAGGGCGAAGGGGGACTACGAGCAGTACTTC. It codes for CASNERAKGDYEQYF.

Comments on this clonotype: At one boundary the junction diverges from the germline segment, which might be a read error. The V call is TRBV11-2, the J call TRBJ2-3; D is ambiguous. This CDR3 contains 17 residues. CDR1 is SGHAT and CDR2 is FQNNGV in the germline V gene. CDR3 bases: TGTGCCAGCAGCTTACGGATTCGAAGGAAAGGCACAGATGCGCAGTATTTT. This gives the protein CASSLRIRRKGTDAQYF.

Notes on this clonotype: At one boundary the junction diverges from the germline segment, which might be a read error. CDR3 bases: TGTGCCGGCAGCTTAGATAGGACAGGGGAACTGTTTTTT. Translation gives CAGSLDRTGELFF. The chain is built from TRBV11-2 and TRBJ2-2; 9 bases map to TRBD1. The CDR3 loop spans 13 amino acids. Germline V gene lookup returns CDR1 SGHAT and CDR2 FQNNGV.

Of note for this clonotype: Likely a read error: the CDR3 ends without its conserved phenylalanine or tryptophan. This chain links TRBV11-2 with TRBJ2-1; D is possibly TRBD1 or TRBD2 (5 bases each). Germline-derived CDR1 and CDR2 are SGHAT and FQNNGV. The CDR3 is 14 amino acids. The CDR3 nucleotides are TGTACCAGCAGTCCGGACTCGAGGTACAGGGAGCAGTTCCTC. This codes for CTSSPDSRYREQFL.

This clonotype has just one count. The CDR3 does not close with the conserved phenylalanine or tryptophan, likely indicating a read error. No DNA is shown, since the ends of the CDR3 on it are uncertain; the CDR3 is the one TCRdb lists. V is TRBV11-1 and J is TRBJ2-3; the table names TRBD2, a call not compared with the DNA. CDR1 is SGHAT and CDR2 is FQDESV in the germline V gene (reference sequence). The CDR3 contains 14 residues when both ends are counted. This chain's CDR3 is CVSSLRQRAGESHI.

Turning to this clonotype: This may come from a read error, since a much larger clone is one base off. The rearrangement joins TRBV28 to TRBJ2-3; D is perhaps TRBD2 (6 bases). Germline values: CDR1 MDHEN, CDR2 SYDVKM. The CDR3 runs to 14 residues. Trimming removed 9 bases at V and 8 bases at J, with 21 bases between. CDR3 protein: CARSRTPRGGTQYF. The CDR3, as DNA: TGTGCCAGGAGCCGGACCCCGAGGGGAGGTACGCAGTATTTT. The whole variable domain, remainder taken from reference TRBV28 and TRBJ2-3, is DVKVTQSSRYLVKRTGEKVFLECVQDMDHENMFWYRQDPGLGLRLIYFSYDVKMKEKGDIPEGYSVSREKKERFSLILESASTNQTSMYLCARSRTPRGGTQYFGPGTRLTVL.

As regards this clonotype: The CDR3 does not close with the conserved phenylalanine or tryptophan, likely indicating a read error. V usage is TRBV6-1 and J usage is TRBJ2-7, with 11 nucleotides matching TRBD2. There are 15 residues in the CDR3. Germline V gene lookup returns CDR1 MNHNS and CDR2 SASEGT. J lost 3 bases, V lost 1 base, and 2 bases had no gene match. CDR3 sequence: CASSEGSGRGYEQYL. The CDR3 DNA follows: TGTGCCAGCAGTGAAGGTAGCGGGAGGGGCTACGAGCAGTACTTG.

This clonotype is classed as hyperexpanded. The genes are TRBV11-3 and TRBJ2-1; D is perhaps TRBD2 (6 bases). V dropped 6 bases and J dropped 3 bases, with 9 bases sitting between them. The CDR3 runs to 13 residues. CDR1 is SGHNT and CDR2 is YENEEA in the germline V gene. In nucleotides, the CDR3 is TGTGCCAGCAGTGCCGGGGGCTACAATGAGCAGTTCTTC. The encoded protein is CASSAGGYNEQFF.

With respect to this clonotype: A much bigger clone sits one base away, suggesting this may be a read error. The chain uses TRBV29-1 and TRBJ1-1; D is unclear. Germline assignment: CDR1 SQVTM and CDR2 ANQGSEA. This CDR3 spans 9 amino acids. V shed 5 bases and J shed 7 bases, with 5 bases lying between them. This CDR3 is CSVTIEAFF. DNA for the CDR3: TGCAGCGTTACTATTGAAGCTTTCTTT.

The chain combines TRBV28 with TRBJ1-5; D might be TRBD1 (5 bases). The DNA end is more similar to TRBJ2-3, so the J call may be wrong. CDR1 is MDHEN, CDR2 SYDVKM, per germline. The CDR3 sequence is 14 residues long. DNA for the CDR3: TGTGCCAGCAGTCCCAGGGAACTCAATCAGCCCCAGTATTTT. Protein: CASSPRELNQPQYF.

In the case of this clonotype: A junction boundary mismatches the germline segment, possibly from a read error. V usage is TRBV29-1 and J usage is TRBJ1-2; TRBD1 matches 8 bases. CDR3 size: 13 residues. CDR1 and CDR2 from the germline V gene are SQVTM and ANQGSEA. The CDR3, as DNA: TGCAGCGTTAGGACAGGGATCCCCTATTGCTACACCTTC. Translation gives CSVRTGIPYCYTF.

This clonotype was recorded many times. The chain recombines TRBV5-1 with TRBJ2-5; D gene ambiguous. Trimming took 0 bases from V and 2 from J, leaving 8 bases between them. This CDR3 region has 14 residues. CDR1 is SGHRS and CDR2 is YFSETQ in the germline V gene. CDR3 sequence (DNA): TGCGCCAGCAGCTTGGACAGTAAGCAAGAGACCCAGTACTTC. Residues: CASSLDSKQETQYF.

The genes are TRBV2 and TRBJ2-3; D may match TRBD1 or TRBD2 (5 bases each). CDR3 length: 13 amino acids. Looked up from germline, CDR1 is SNHLY and CDR2 is FYNNEI. V was trimmed by 2 bases and J by 8 bases, leaving 11 bases between them. The CDR3 DNA sequence: TGTGCCAGCAGTGAATTCGGGGCGAGTACGCAGTATTTT. This translates into CASSEFGASTQYF.

Of note for this clonotype: A much bigger clone sits one base away, suggesting this may be a read error. The rearrangement links TRBV28 to TRBJ2-7, with a tentative D call TRBD2 (6 bases). This CDR3 has 15 amino acids. Germline-derived CDR1 and CDR2 are MDHEN and SYDVKM. CDR3 nucleotide sequence: TGTGTCGTCTCCGGGACTCGCCGTAGGGCCTACGAGCAGTACTTC. It translates to CVVSGTRRRAYEQYF. The full variable domain, rest sourced from reference TRBV28 and TRBJ2-7, is DVKVTQSSRYLVKRTGEKVFLECVQDMDHENMFWYRQDPGLGLRLIYFSYDVKMKEKGDIPEGYSVSREKKERFSLILESASTNQTSMYLCVVSGTRRRAYEQYFGPGTRLTVT.

This clonotype was seen a single time. A single base separates this from a much larger clone, so it may be a read error. CDR3 in DNA: TGTGCCAGCAACAAAGCGGGAGTCGGCACAGATACGCAGTATTTT. This translates into CASNKAGVGTDTQYF. The chain recombines TRBV5-6 with TRBJ2-3, with 8 bases identical to TRBD2. CDR1 and CDR2 from the germline V gene are SGHDT and YYEEEE. The V and J ends lost 6 bases and 1 base, in that order; junction bases with no gene match: 7. This CDR3 region has 15 residues. Together with reference TRBV5-6 and TRBJ2-3, the CDR3 gives the full variable domain: DAGVTQSPTHLIKTRGQQVTLRCSPKSGHDTVSWYQQALGQGPQFIFQYYEEEERQRGNFPDRFSGHQFPNYSSELNVNALLLGDSALYLCASNKAGVGTDTQYFGPGTRLTVL.

As regards this clonotype: The junction departs from germline at one end; a sequencing error may be responsible. CDR3 amino acids: CRVGGRSGKNNEQFF. DNA for the CDR3: TGCAGAGTTGGAGGACGTAGCGGGAAGAACAATGAGCAGTTCTTC. This chain links TRBV29-1 with TRBJ2-1; 8 nucleotides match TRBD2. Germline CDR1 SQVTM, CDR2 ANQGSEA. This CDR3 spans 15 amino acids.

This chain links TRBV11-2 with TRBJ1-1; D gene unclear. The CDR3 has 13 amino acids. Germline CDR1 SGHAT, CDR2 FQNNGV. The CDR3 DNA is TGTGTCAGTAGCTCACCCCCAAGTGCTGAAGCTTTCTTT. Residues: CVSSSPPSAEAFF.

In the case of this clonotype: This could be a read error, since a much larger clone is one nucleotide away. This is likely a read error, given that the CDR3 carries no conserved phenylalanine or tryptophan at its end. This chain uses TRBV28 with TRBJ2-1; D might be TRBD2 (6 bases). V was cut by 4 bases and J by 4 bases, with 11 bases left in between. Germline CDR1 and CDR2: MDHEN and SYDVKM. The CDR3 length is 14 residues. The chain's CDR3 is CASSYQLAYNEQFI. CDR3 nucleotides: TGTGCCAGCAGTTACCAACTAGCTTACAATGAGCAGTTCATC.